This T cell receptor (beta chain) came from a study of siplizumab effects on memory and regulatory T cells. Points from the study as a whole: Naive or memory phenotype was unassignable for roughly 75-96% of proliferating CD4+ or CD8+ clones. Siplizumab conditions gave an average of approximately 70% Treg-derived mappable alloreactive CD4+ clones, versus around 30% for controls.

Only a few counts were recorded for this clone. Its antigen is unidentified. Using immunoSEQ multiplex PCR, the repertoire was profiled, and TCRdb retains in-frame clones only, with some absent. The sample includes 100,000 or so clones, approximately 90% seen only once; the top ten take approximately 0.71%. Sequenced material: Tregs sorted from blood. This receptor was obtained from a human donor in good health.

In DNA form, the CDR3 reads TGTGCCAGTAGTATACAGGACTCCTACGAGCAGTACTTC. Translation gives CASSIQDSYEQYF. The rearrangement uses TRBV19 and TRBJ2-7; D gene uncertain. The ends were cut back, 2 bases at V and 0 bases at J, with 5 bases in the middle. The germline gives CDR1 LNHDA, CDR2 SQIVND (reference sequence). This CDR3 has 13 amino acids.